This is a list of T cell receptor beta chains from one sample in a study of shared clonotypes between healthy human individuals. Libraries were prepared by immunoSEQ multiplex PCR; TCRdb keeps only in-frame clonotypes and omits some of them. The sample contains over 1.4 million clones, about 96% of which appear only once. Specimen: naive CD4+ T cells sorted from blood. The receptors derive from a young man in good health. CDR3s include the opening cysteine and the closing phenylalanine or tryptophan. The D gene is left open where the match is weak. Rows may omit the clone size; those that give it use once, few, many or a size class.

TGTGCCAGCAGCTTAGGCGGGAGTTACGATACGCAGTATTTT,CASSLGGSYDTQYF,TRBV7-8,.,TRBD2,TRBJ2-3
TGTGCCAGCAGGCCAGGACAGGCCTCCTACGAGCAGTACTTC,CASRPGQASYEQYF,TRBV6-1,.,TRBD1,TRBJ2-7
TGCGCCAGCAGGAACGGCGACGGCCGACTAAACACTGAAGCTTTCTTT,CASRNGDGRLNTEAFF,TRBV4-1,.,.,TRBJ1-1
TGTGCCAGCAGTTTAAGTACCTCGACAGGGGGATACGAGCAGTACTTC,CASSLSTSTGGYEQYF,TRBV27,.,TRBD1,TRBJ2-7
TGTGCCAGCAGGGGTACACGGGAGGGTTACGAGCAGTACTTC,CASRGTREGYEQYF,TRBV6-6,.,TRBD2,TRBJ2-7
TGTGCCAGCAGTCCCCCGGGACAGCTTTGGGACACCTTC,CASSPPGQLWDTF,TRBV6-6,.,TRBD1,TRBJ1-2
TGTGCTAGTGGTTTGACCGCCAGGGGGCGAAGAACTATTTCGGGAGGCTACACCTTC,CASGLTARGRRTISGGYTF,TRBV12-5,.,TRBD1,TRBJ1-2
TGTGCCAGCAGCCGGGAAGGGACAGGGGCCTACGAGCAGTACTTC,CASSREGTGAYEQYF,TRBV5-5,.,TRBD1,TRBJ2-7
TGTGCCAGCAGCCCCGGAGGCAGGGAGGGCAATCAGCCCCAGCATTTT,CASSPGGREGNQPQHF,TRBV5-4,.,.,TRBJ1-5
TGTGCCAGCAGCTTAACGTTGGGGGGTCTATACAATGAGCAGTTCTTC,CASSLTLGGLYNEQFF,TRBV7-9,.,.,TRBJ2-1
TGTGCCAGCAGCCTTACCCCCAGCGGGAGGGGGGGCGATGAGCAGTTCTTC,CASSLTPSGRGGDEQFF,TRBV14,.,TRBD2,TRBJ2-1
TGCGCCAGCAGCCAAGTTTCAGCCTACGAGCAGTACTTC,CASSQVSAYEQYF,TRBV4-1,.,.,TRBJ2-7
TGCGCCAGCAGCTTGGACAGGGGAGGCACCGGGGAGCTGTTTTTT,CASSLDRGGTGELFF,TRBV5-1,.,.,TRBJ2-2
TGTGCCAGCAGGGTTGACAGGGGCGCTGAAGCTTTCTTT,CASRVDRGAEAFF,TRBV5-4,.,TRBD1,TRBJ1-1
TGTGCCAGCAGTATAGGACTAGGGGAAGCGGGAGGTACCGGGGAGCTGTTTTTT,CASSIGLGEAGGTGELFF,TRBV7-6,.,TRBD2,TRBJ2-2
TGTGCCAGCAGCTTAGGACGAGGAACCTACAATGAGCAGTTCTTC,CASSLGRGTYNEQFF,TRBV7-9,.,.,TRBJ2-1
TGTGCCAGCAGCAGGGACCTTAGTGAAAAACTGTTTTTT,CASSRDLSEKLFF,TRBV14,once,.,TRBJ1-4
TGTGCCAGCAGCCGTAGACAGGGGGCACAAACAGATACGCAGTATTTT,CASSRRQGAQTDTQYF,TRBV5-5,.,TRBD1,TRBJ2-3
TGTGCCAGCTCTTCGGGACAGGGGGGGGTACGCAATCAGCCCCAGCATTTT,CASSSGQGGVRNQPQHF,TRBV18,.,TRBD1,TRBJ1-5
TGTGCCAGCAGTTCCCCCGCTTCGGCCGAAGCTTTCTTT,CASSSPASAEAFF,TRBV6-6,.,.,TRBJ1-1
TGTGCCAGCAGTGACAGGGAGGAGCAGTACTTC,CASSDREEQYF,TRBV6-5,once,TRBD1,TRBJ2-7
TGTGCCAGCAGTACTCACAGGGTTTCTGCCGAGCAGTACTTC,CASSTHRVSAEQYF,TRBV27,.,.,TRBJ2-7
TGTGCTGGCATGCACACAGATACGCAGTATTTT,CAGMHTDTQYF,TRBV2,.,.,TRBJ2-3
TGTGCCTGGAGTGGGACCGGGACAGGGCCCAATCAGCCCCAGCATTTT,CAWSGTGTGPNQPQHF,TRBV30,.,TRBD1,TRBJ1-5
TGTGCCAGCACCCTGCTGGTCCAAGAGACCCAGTACTTC,CASTLLVQETQYF,TRBV5-6,.,.,TRBJ2-5
TGTGCCAGCAGTTTGGGGGGGCGAGAGACCCAGTACTTC,CASSLGGRETQYF,TRBV27,.,.,TRBJ2-5
TGCGCCAGCAGCCAAGGGCCGGGGGGGAGCTCCTACAATGAGCAGTTCTTC,CASSQGPGGSSYNEQFF,TRBV4-1,.,TRBD2,TRBJ2-1
TGTGCCAGCAGCCAACTGGGGCTAAATGAGCAGTTCTTC,CASSQLGLNEQFF,TRBV14,.,.,TRBJ2-1
TGTGCCAGCAGCTCAGGGGGCCCACGGAGGTATGGCTACACCTTC,CASSSGGPRRYGYTF,TRBV27,.,TRBD1,TRBJ1-2
TGTGCCAGCAGCTTGTACGGATCCCCAACTAATGAAAAACTGTTTTTT,CASSLYGSPTNEKLFF,TRBV5-5,once,.,TRBJ1-4
TGTGCCATCAGTGAGTTGACTAGCGGGAATGAGCAGTTCTTC,CAISELTSGNEQFF,TRBV10-3,.,TRBD2,TRBJ2-1
TGTGCCAGCAGCACCTTGGACAGGGAGGAGACCCAGTACTTC,CASSTLDREETQYF,TRBV9,.,TRBD1,TRBJ2-5
TGTGCCAGCCGATACGCCGGGACAGTCTACGAGCAGTACTTC,CASRYAGTVYEQYF,TRBV6-1,.,TRBD1,TRBJ2-7
TGCAGCGTGGGCGGGGGTGAAAAACTGTTTTTT,CSVGGGEKLFF,TRBV29-1,.,.,TRBJ1-4
TGCGCCAGCAGTGATCGAGATACGCAGTATTTT,CASSDRDTQYF,TRBV10-1,.,.,TRBJ2-3
TGTGCCAGCAGCTTGGGGGCCTGGACAGGCTTCTACGAGCAGTACTTC,CASSLGAWTGFYEQYF,TRBV5-4,.,TRBD1,TRBJ2-7
TGTGCCTGGAGTTCGACTAGCGGGAGTAGCGAGCAGTACTTC,CAWSSTSGSSEQYF,TRBV30,.,TRBD2,TRBJ2-7
TGTGCCACCAGAAGGACTAGCGGGAGGGCGGGGCAAGAGACCCAGTACTTC,CATRRTSGRAGQETQYF,TRBV15,.,TRBD2,TRBJ2-5
TGTGCCAGCAGTTACGGAAACACCATATATTTT,CASSYGNTIYF,TRBV6-6,once,.,TRBJ1-3
TGTGCCAGTAGTATAGGTCTAGCGGGGAACACCGGGGAGCTGTTTTTT,CASSIGLAGNTGELFF,TRBV19,.,TRBD2,TRBJ2-2
TGTGCCAGTGGGGATAGCGGGAGAGGTGGGGATACGCAGTATTTT,CASGDSGRGGDTQYF,TRBV19,once,TRBD2,TRBJ2-3
TGTGCCAGCAGTTTTGGAGGAGAAGAGACCCAGTACTTC,CASSFGGEETQYF,TRBV27,once,.,TRBJ2-5
TGTGCCAGCAGCGTGGGATGGGGCAATGAGCAGTTCTTC,CASSVGWGNEQFF,TRBV9,.,.,TRBJ2-1
TGTGCCAGCTATCGTGGGGGAGACTCCTACAATGAGCAGTTCTTC,CASYRGGDSYNEQFF,TRBV2,.,.,TRBJ2-1
TGTGCCAGCAGCTTAGAAAAGCGGGAAGTAAAAGAGACCCAGTACTTC,CASSLEKREVKETQYF,TRBV11-2,once,TRBD2,TRBJ2-5
TGCAGCGTTGAAAGGGCCAGCGGGGAGACCCAGTACTTC,CSVERASGETQYF,TRBV29-1,.,.,TRBJ2-5
TGCGCCAGCAGTGAACCCTCCGTTTACACAGATACGCAGTATTTT,CASSEPSVYTDTQYF,TRBV10-2,.,.,TRBJ2-3
TGTGCCAGCAGGGACAGGGGGGTTCAGCCCCAGCATTTT,CASRDRGVQPQHF,TRBV2,.,TRBD1,TRBJ1-5
TGTGCCAGCTCACCACTGGCGGAAGCCACAGATACGCAGTATTTT,CASSPLAEATDTQYF,TRBV18,.,.,TRBJ2-3
TGTGCCAGCAGTTTACAGGTATCCACTGAAGCTTTCTTT,CASSLQVSTEAFF,TRBV2,.,.,TRBJ1-1
TGCGCCAGCAGCTGGGACCGCTGGCTCGAGCAGTACTTC,CASSWDRWLEQYF,TRBV5-1,.,.,TRBJ2-7
TGTGCCAGCAGCTCGGACAGGGTAGGTTGGCCCCAGCATTTT,CASSSDRVGWPQHF,TRBV2,.,TRBD1,TRBJ1-5
TGTGCCAGCAGCTCCCTTCGAGGAGAAACTGAAGCTTTCTTT,CASSSLRGETEAFF,TRBV7-9,.,.,TRBJ1-1
TGTGCCAGCACCCCCGGGGGGCGCTATGGCTACACCTTC,CASTPGGRYGYTF,TRBV28,.,.,TRBJ1-2
TGTGCCAGCAGCCTCCGACTAGCGGGAGGAACCTACAATGAGCAGTTCTTC,CASSLRLAGGTYNEQFF,TRBV7-9,.,TRBD2,TRBJ2-1
TGCGCCAGCAGCACGGGACTAGCGGGAGGGCCTGTAGGAGATACGCAGTATTTT,CASSTGLAGGPVGDTQYF,TRBV5-1,.,TRBD2,TRBJ2-3
TGTGCCAGCAGTAATGGAGCAGTAGATAACTATGGCTACACCTTC,CASSNGAVDNYGYTF,TRBV27,.,.,TRBJ1-2